This T cell receptor beta chain is drawn from a study of CD8 T cells in ankylosing spondylitis. Broader study findings: Within matched ankylosing spondylitis synovial fluid, disease-linked clones were reportedly significantly enriched. Earlier studies detected some motif variants in reactive arthritis synovial fluid and blood. Several highly homologous variants made up a TCR beta motif, and this motif appeared characteristic of ankylosing spondylitis blood.

The CDR3 loop spans 17 amino acids. The V gene lost 7 bases and the J gene lost 0 bases, with 16 bases spanning the gap. Per the germline V gene, CDR1 is MDHEN and CDR2 is SYDVKM. Turning to this clonotype: No antigen is known for it.

Libraries for TCR beta were made by quantitative 5'-RACE with molecular barcodes. TCRdb reanalysed the 5' RACE reads using MiXCR and keeps one entry per CDR3 protein. This table holds 120,000 to 150,000 distinct CDR3 sequences, roughly 8.3% found once. This clonotype originated in a male donor with ankylosing spondylitis. J is TRBJ2-6 and V is TRBV28; a weak D match, TRBD2 (6 bases). Sequenced material: synovial fluid, either unsorted or a sorted T cell fraction (not recorded which). In nucleotides, the CDR3 is TGTGCCAGCACTGAGGGACTGGGCTCCTCTGGGGCCAACGTCCTGACTTTC. Its translation is CASTEGLGSSGANVLTF. Complete variable domain (other parts from reference TRBV28 and TRBJ2-6): DVKVTQSSRYLVKRTGEKVFLECVQDMDHENMFWYRQDPGLGLRLIYFSYDVKMKEKGDIPEGYSVSREKKERFSLILESASTNQTSMYLCASTEGLGSSGANVLTFGAGSRLTVL.